This T cell receptor (beta chain) comes out of a study of shared T cell receptors in the human thymus. Assay: immunoSEQ multiplex PCR; the TCRdb copy retains only in-frame clones and omits some. Here the sample spans about 660,000 clones, over 75% being singletons. The same sample was also used in a study of human thymus T cells. That investigation notes: Healthy Finnish infants having corrective surgery for congenital heart defects served as donors. Corrective cardiac operations yielded the resected thymus tissue. There appeared to be biased usage of V and J genes in thymic and blood repertoires.

The sample was thymocytes. The clonotype originates from a boy younger than two with a congenital heart defect.

For the CDR3, the DNA is TGTGCCAGCAGGGGGACAGGGGGCTACGAGCAGTACTTC. Protein: CASRGTGGYEQYF. The chain is built from TRBV2 and TRBJ2-7; 11 bases match TRBD1. In germline, CDR1 is SNHLY, CDR2 FYNNEI. The CDR3 loop spans 13 amino acids. Losses at the gene ends were 6 bases for V and 3 bases for J; bases not matched to a gene: 1. The full variable domain, rest sourced from reference TRBV2 and TRBJ2-7, is EPEVTQTPSHQVTQMGQEVILRCVPISNHLYFYWYRQILGQKVEFLVSFYNNEISEKSEIFDDQFSVERPDGSNFTLKIRSTKLEDSAMYFCASRGTGGYEQYFGPGTRLTVT.